This is a list of T cell receptor beta chains from one sample in a study of control samples from healthy donors and cancer patients. TCRdb's copy holds only in-frame clones and misses some; the assay was immunoSEQ multiplex PCR. The table shows some 130,000 clones, with about 95% occurring only once. Source material: blood. Source of these receptors: a young man in good health. The conserved cysteine and the conserved F or W are not part of the CDR3 here.

j_call | v_call | cdr3_aa
TRBJ1-2 | TRBV5-6 | ASSSFRGYT
TRBJ1-2 | TRBV5-8 | ASSLQGLHGYT
TRBJ1-2 | TRBV30 | AWSRDRVLGYT
TRBJ2-2 | TRBV24-1 | ATSETGSPGSGELF
TRBJ1-4 | TRBV1 | TSSQDPRGAQGTNEKLF
TRBJ2-7 | TRBV5-1 | ASSLGGGYEQY
TRBJ2-1 | TRBV30 | AWGSLPGGRFSHEQF
TRBJ1-2 | TRBV13 | ASSLRGPSNYGYT
TRBJ1-6 | TRBV11-2 | ATHRGSSYNSPLH
TRBJ2-2 | TRBV5-8 | ASSSVMAGELF
TRBJ1-4 | TRBV4-2 | ASSPGTGRGANEKLF
TRBJ2-1 | TRBV7-3 | ASSPRLAGGLNEQF
TRBJ2-3 | TRBV7-2 | ASSLRRSRVSDTQY
TRBJ1-2 | TRBV27 | ASSTLWGGDGYT
TRBJ2-2 | TRBV2 | ASSGASGLNTGELF
TRBJ1-5 | TRBV5-4 | ASSLDPGHNQPQH
TRBJ2-1 | TRBV2 | ASSPGTSGGNEQF
TRBJ2-5 | TRBV29-1 | SVGGDSQETQY
TRBJ2-7 | TRBV2 | ASKPTGSEEQY
TRBJ2-4 | TRBV14 | ASSHPGTGKNIQY
TRBJ2-7 | TRBV5-5 | TSSSTYEQY
TRBJ1-6 | TRBV5-6 | ASSGGTGNSPLH
TRBJ2-1 | TRBV19 | ASSLPSGGAGEQF
TRBJ1-1 | TRBV5-1 | ASTPIGGSGGNTEAF
TRBJ2-7 | TRBV7-9 | ASSLGLGGASYEQY
TRBJ2-2 | TRBV27 | ASSPRGRNGELF